The present entry profiles one T cell receptor (beta chain) with its context. Its antigen is still unknown. Each CDR3 protein is one row after TCRdb ran MiXCR on the reads. The data contain hundreds of thousands of distinct CDR3 sequences, almost 30% of them singletons. The sample belongs to a study of T cell repertoires in cytomegalovirus infection. Study details: Well-studied HLA-B-restricted CMV epitopes were used in the study alongside recently identified HLA-C-restricted ones. CMV infection together with matching HLA type was indicated by public TCR beta signatures. General observations from the study: Ex vivo, HLA-C-restricted CMV-specific TCR beta clonotypes prevailed over the rest of the response. Summed frequency of shared TCR beta families picked out CMV carriers who also had the relevant HLA.

V shed 5 bases and J 9 bases; nucleotides not matched to a gene: 6. The CDR3 contains 13 residues. V is TRBV12-3 or TRBV12-4 and J is TRBJ2-1, with 8 bases identical to TRBD1. Here the sequenced sample was cultured PBMCs, taken from culture after CMV antigen stimulation. This TCR was sampled from a human donor in good health (CMV status not recorded). Some clones in this sample may be carry-over from other donors' samples. In DNA form, the CDR3 reads TGTGCCAGCAGTAAAGACAGGGGAGGTGAGCAGTTCTTC. Its protein product is CASSKDRGGEQFF.